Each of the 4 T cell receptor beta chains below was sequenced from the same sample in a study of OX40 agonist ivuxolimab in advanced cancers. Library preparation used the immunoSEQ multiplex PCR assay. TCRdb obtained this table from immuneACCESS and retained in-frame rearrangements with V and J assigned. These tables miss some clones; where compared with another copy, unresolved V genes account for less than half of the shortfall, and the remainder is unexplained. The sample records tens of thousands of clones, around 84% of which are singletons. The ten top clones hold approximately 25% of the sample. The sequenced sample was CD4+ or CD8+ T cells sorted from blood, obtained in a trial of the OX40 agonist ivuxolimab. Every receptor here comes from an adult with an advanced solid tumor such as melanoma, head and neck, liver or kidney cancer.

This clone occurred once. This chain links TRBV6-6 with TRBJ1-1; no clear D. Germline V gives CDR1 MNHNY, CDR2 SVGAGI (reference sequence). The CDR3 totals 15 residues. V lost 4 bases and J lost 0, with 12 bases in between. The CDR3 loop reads CASSSGRRMNTEAFF. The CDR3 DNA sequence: TGTGCCAGCAGTTCAGGACGAAGGATGAACACTGAAGCTTTCTTT.

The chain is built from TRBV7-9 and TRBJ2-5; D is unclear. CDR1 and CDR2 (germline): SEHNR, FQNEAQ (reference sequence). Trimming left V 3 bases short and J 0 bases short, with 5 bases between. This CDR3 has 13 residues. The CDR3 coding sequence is TGTGCCAGCAGCTTTGAGTACCAAGAGACCCAGTACTTC. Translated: CASSFEYQETQYF.

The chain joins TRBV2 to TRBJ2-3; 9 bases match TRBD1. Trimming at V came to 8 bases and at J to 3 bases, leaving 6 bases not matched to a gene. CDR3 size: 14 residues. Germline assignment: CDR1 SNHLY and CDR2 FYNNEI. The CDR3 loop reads CASVPGQGTDTQYF. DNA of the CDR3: TGTGCCAGCGTCCCGGGACAGGGAACAGATACGCAGTATTTT. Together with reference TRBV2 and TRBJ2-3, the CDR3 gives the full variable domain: EPEVTQTPSHQVTQMGQEVILRCVPISNHLYFYWYRQILGQKVEFLVSFYNNEISEKSEIFDDQFSVERPDGSNFTLKIRSTKLEDSAMYFCASVPGQGTDTQYFGPGTRLTVL.

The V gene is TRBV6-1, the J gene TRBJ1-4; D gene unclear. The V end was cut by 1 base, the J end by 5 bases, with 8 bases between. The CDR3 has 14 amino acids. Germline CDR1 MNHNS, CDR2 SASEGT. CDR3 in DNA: TGTGCCAGCAGTGAAGGACGGATAAATGAAAAACTGTTTTTT. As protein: CASSEGRINEKLFF.